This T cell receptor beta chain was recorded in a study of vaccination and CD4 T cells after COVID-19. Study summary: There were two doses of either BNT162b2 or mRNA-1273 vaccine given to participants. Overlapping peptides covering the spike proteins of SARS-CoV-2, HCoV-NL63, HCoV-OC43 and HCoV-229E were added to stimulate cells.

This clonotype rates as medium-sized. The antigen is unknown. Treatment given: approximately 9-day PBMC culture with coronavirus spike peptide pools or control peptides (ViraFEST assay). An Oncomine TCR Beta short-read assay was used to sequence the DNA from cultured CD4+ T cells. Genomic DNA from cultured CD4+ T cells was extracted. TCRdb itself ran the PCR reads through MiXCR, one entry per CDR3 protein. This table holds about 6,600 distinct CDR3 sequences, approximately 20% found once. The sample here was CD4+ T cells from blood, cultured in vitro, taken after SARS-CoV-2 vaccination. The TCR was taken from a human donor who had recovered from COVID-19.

The CDR3 sequence: CASRGQGNQPQHF. For the CDR3, the DNA is TGTGCCAGCAGAGGACAGGGCAATCAGCCCCAGCATTTT. The chain recombines TRBV28 with TRBJ1-5, with 7 bases lining up with TRBD1. After removal of 6 bases from V and 2 bases from J, the junction contained 1 base not matched to a gene. Germline V gives CDR1 MDHEN, CDR2 SYDVKM. CDR3 length equals 13 residues.